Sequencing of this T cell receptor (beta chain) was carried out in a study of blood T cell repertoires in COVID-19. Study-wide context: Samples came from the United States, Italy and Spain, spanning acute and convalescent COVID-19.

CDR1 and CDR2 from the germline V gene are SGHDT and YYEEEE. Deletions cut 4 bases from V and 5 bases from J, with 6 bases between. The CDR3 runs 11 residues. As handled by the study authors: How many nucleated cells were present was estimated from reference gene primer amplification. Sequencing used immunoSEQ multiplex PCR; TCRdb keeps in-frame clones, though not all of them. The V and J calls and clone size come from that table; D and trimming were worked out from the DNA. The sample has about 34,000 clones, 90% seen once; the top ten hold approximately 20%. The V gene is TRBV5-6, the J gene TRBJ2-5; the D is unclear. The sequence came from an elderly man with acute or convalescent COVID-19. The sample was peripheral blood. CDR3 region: CASSQRETQYF. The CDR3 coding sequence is TGTGCCAGCAGCCAGAGGGAGACCCAGTACTTC.